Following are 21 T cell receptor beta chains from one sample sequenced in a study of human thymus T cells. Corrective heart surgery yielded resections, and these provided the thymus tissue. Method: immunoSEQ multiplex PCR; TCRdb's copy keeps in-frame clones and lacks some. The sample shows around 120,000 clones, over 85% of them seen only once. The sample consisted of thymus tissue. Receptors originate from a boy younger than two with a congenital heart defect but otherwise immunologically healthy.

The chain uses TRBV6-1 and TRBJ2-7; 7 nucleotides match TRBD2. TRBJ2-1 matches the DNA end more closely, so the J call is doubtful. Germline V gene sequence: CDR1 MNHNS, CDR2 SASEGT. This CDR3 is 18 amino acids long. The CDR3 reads CASSVRVGAGPPYVEQFF. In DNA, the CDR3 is TGTGCCAGCAGTGTTCGAGTGGGAGCGGGGCCTCCATACGTGGAGCAGTTCTTC.

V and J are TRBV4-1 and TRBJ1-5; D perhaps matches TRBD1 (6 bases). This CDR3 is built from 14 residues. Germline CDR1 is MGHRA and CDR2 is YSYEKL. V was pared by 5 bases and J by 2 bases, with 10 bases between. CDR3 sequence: CASSKRGGNQPQHF. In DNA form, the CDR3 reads TGCGCCAGCAGCAAAAGGGGGGGCAATCAGCCCCAGCATTTT.

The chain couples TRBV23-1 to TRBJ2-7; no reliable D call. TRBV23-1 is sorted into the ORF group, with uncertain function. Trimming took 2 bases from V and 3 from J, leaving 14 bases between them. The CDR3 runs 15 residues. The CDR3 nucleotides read TGCGCCAGCAGTCAACGACACCCTCCGAACTACGAGCAGTACTTC. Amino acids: CASSQRHPPNYEQYF.

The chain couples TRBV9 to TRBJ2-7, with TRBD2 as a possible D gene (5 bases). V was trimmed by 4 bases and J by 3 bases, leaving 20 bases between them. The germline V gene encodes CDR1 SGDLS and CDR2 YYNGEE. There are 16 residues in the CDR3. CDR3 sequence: CASSPSPWTVLYEQYF. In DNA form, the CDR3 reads TGTGCCAGCAGCCCTAGCCCATGGACGGTTCTCTACGAGCAGTACTTC.

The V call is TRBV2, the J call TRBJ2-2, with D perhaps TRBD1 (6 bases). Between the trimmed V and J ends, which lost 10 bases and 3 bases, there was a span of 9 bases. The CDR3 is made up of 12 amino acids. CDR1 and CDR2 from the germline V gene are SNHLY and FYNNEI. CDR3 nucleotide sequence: TGTGCCACTACAGGGTACACCGGGGAGCTGTTTTTT. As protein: CATTGYTGELFF.

In nucleotides, the CDR3 is TGTGCCAGCAGTTTCCTTACCGGGGGGCAATACTTC. This translates into CASSFLTGGQYF. This chain joins TRBV28 and TRBJ2-7; D might be TRBD2 (7 bases). The germline gives CDR1 MDHEN, CDR2 SYDVKM. V was pared by 3 bases and J by 13 bases, with 16 bases between. CDR3 length: 12 amino acids.

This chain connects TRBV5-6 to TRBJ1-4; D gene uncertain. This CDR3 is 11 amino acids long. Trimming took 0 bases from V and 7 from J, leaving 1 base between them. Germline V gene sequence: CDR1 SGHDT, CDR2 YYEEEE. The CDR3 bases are TGTGCCAGCAGCTTGGGTGAAAAACTGTTTTTT. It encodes CASSLGEKLFF.

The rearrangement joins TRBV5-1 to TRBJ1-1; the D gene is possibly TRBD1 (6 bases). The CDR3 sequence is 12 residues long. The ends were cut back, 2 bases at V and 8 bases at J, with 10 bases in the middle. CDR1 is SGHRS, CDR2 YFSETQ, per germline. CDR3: CASSLLRGEAFF. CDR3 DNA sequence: TGCGCCAGCAGCTTACTCAGGGGAGAAGCTTTCTTT.

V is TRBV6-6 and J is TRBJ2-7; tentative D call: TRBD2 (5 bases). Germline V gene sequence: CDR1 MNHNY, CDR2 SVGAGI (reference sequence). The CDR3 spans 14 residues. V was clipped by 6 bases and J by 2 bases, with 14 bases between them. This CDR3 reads CASSFRRSTYEQYF. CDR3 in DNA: TGTGCCAGCAGCTTCAGGAGGAGCACCTACGAGCAGTACTTC.

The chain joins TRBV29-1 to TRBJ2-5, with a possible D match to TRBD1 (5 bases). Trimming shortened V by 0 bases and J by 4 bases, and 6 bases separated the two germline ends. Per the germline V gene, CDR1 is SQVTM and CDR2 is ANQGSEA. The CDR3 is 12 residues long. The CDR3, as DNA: TGCAGCGTTGAAGATCAGGGAGAGACCCAGTACTTC. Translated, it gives CSVEDQGETQYF.

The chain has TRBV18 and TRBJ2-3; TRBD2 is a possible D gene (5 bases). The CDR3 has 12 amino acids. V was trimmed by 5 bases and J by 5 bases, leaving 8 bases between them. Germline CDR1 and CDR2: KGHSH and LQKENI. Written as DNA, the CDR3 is TGTGCCAGCTCATGGCGGGTAGATACGCAGTATTTT. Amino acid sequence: CASSWRVDTQYF.

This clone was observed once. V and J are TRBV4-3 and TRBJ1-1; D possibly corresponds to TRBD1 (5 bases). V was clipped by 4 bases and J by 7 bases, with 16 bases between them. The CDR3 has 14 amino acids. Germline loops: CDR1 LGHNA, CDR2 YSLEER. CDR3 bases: TGCGCCAGCAGCCGCAACAGGCCTCCTGATGAAGCTTTCTTT. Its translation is CASSRNRPPDEAFF.

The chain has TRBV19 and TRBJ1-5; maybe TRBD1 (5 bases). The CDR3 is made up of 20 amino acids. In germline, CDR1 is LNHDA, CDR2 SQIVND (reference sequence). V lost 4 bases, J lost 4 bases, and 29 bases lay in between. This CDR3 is CASSSRTGRGIQYGNQPQHF. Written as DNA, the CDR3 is TGTGCCAGTAGTAGTAGAACAGGCCGGGGTATACAATATGGGAATCAGCCCCAGCATTTT.

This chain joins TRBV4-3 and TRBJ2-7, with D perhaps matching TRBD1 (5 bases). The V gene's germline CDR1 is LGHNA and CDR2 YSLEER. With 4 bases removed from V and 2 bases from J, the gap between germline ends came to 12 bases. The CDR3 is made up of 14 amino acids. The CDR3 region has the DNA TGCGCCAGCAGCCCCTCAGGGATAGCCTACGAGCAGTACTTC. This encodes CASSPSGIAYEQYF.

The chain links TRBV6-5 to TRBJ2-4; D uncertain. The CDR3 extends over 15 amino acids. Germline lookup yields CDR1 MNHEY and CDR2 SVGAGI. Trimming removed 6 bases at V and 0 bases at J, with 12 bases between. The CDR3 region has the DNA TGTGCCAGCAGCCCTCGGCTGGAAGCCAAAAACATTCAGTACTTC. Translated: CASSPRLEAKNIQYF.

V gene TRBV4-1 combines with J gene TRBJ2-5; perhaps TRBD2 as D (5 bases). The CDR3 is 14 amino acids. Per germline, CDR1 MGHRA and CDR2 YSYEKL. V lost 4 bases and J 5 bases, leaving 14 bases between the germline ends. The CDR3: CASSLFMDSETQYF. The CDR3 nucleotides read TGCGCCAGCAGCCTGTTCATGGACTCGGAGACCCAGTACTTC.

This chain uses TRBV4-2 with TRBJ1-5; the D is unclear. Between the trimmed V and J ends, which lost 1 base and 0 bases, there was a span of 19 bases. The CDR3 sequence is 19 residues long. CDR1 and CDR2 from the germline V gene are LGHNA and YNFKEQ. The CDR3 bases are TGTGCCAGCAGCCAAGGGCACAAGAACTATTTTCCTAGCAATCAGCCCCAGCATTTT. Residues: CASSQGHKNYFPSNQPQHF.

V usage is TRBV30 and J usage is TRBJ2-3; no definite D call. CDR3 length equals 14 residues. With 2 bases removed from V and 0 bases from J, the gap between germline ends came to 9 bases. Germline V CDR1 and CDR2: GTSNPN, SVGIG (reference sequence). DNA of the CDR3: TGTGCCTGGAGTCGGAGACCTAGCACAGATACGCAGTATTTT. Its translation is CAWSRRPSTDTQYF.

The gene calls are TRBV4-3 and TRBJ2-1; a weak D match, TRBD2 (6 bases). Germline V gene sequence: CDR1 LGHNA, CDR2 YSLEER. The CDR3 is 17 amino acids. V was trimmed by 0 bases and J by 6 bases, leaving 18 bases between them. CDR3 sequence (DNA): TGCGCCAGCAGCCAAGATGGGACTTCCAAGAGGGGCAATGAGCAGTTCTTC. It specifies CASSQDGTSKRGNEQFF.

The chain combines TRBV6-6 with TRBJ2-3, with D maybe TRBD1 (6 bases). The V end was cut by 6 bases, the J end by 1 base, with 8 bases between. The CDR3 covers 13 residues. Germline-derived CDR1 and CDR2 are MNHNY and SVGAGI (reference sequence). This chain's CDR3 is CASRRQGTDTQYF. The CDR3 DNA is TGTGCCAGCAGGAGACAGGGCACAGATACGCAGTATTTT.

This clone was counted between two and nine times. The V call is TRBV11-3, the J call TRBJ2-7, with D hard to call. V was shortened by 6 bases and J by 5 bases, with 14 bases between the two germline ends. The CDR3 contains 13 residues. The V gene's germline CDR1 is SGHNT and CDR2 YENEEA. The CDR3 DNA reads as TGTGCCAGCAGTCCCCCGGTTCTCGACGAGCAGTACTTC. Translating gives CASSPPVLDEQYF.